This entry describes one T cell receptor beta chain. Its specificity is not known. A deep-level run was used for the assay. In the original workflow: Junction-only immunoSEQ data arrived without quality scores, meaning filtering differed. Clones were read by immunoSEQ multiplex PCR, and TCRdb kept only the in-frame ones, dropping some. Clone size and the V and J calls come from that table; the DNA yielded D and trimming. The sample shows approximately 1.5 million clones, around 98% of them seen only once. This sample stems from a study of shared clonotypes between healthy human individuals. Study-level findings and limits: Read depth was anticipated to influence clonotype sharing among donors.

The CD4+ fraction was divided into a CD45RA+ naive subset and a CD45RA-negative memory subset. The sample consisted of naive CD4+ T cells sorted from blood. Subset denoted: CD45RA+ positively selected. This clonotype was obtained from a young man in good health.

Here the CDR3 reads CASSYRDNVGGELFF. CDR3 DNA: TGCGCCAGCAGCTATAGGGACAATGTAGGCGGGGAGCTGTTTTTT. This rearrangement joins TRBV5-1 to TRBJ2-2; maybe TRBD1 (6 bases). The CDR3 is 15 amino acids. V lost 3 bases to trimming and J lost 7 bases, with 16 bases between them. Germline V gene data show CDR1 as SGHRS and CDR2 as YFSETQ.